This T cell receptor (beta chain) was sequenced during a study of shared clonotypes between healthy human individuals. The CDR3 consists of 13 residues. Trimming pared 4 bases from V and 9 bases from J, leaving 13 bases between. Germline lookup yields CDR1 WNHNN and CDR2 SYGVQD (reference sequence). Only CD45RO-negative cells positively selected for CCR7 counted as naive CD8 cells, so terminally differentiated effector memory CD45RA+ cells were excluded. TCRdb's table, derived via immunoSEQ multiplex PCR, lists solely in-frame clones and lacks some. Altogether millions of clones are present, approximately 94% being singletons, with the ten largest covering around 1.1%.

V usage is TRBV10-1 and J usage is TRBJ2-1; no clear D gene. The clonotype was recovered from a man younger than 35 in good health. The sequenced sample consisted of naive CD8+ T cells sorted from blood. CDR3 in amino acids: CASSAGLSGEQFF. The DNA for the CDR3 is TGCGCCAGCAGTGCCGGGCTTTCGGGTGAGCAGTTCTTC.